A single sample gave rise to the 23 T cell receptor beta chains below, sequenced in a study of T-cell reconstitution after alpha-beta-depleted transplantation in children. The TCRbeta library was prepared with unique molecular identifiers. TCRdb ran MiXCR on the PCR reads and lists one entry per CDR3 protein. Here the sample spans 100,000 or so distinct CDR3 sequences, less than 20% being singletons. Specimen: PBMCs, mostly from graft donor cells, collected 180 days after TCRalphabeta/CD19-depleted stem cell transplant. Receptors originate from a male patient between 2 and 15 years old who had a stem cell transplant for acute lymphoblastic leukemia, so the T cells may come from the graft donor.

This clonotype occurred a few times. This chain links TRBV7-9 with TRBJ1-1; no clear D gene. The CDR3 has 13 residues. Germline V lookup: CDR1 SEHNR, CDR2 FQNEAQ (reference sequence). V dropped 5 bases and J dropped 7 bases, with 14 bases sitting between them. The CDR3 here is CASSPDPGGEAFF. The CDR3 coding sequence is TGTGCCAGCAGCCCCGATCCCGGTGGTGAAGCTTTCTTT.

This clonotype was seen more than once but under ten times. The gene calls are TRBV15 and TRBJ2-7; D remains ambiguous. Germline V gene lookup returns CDR1 LNHNV and CDR2 YYDKDF (reference sequence). This CDR3 is 13 amino acids long. The V end was cut by 3 bases, the J end by 2 bases, with 8 bases between. CDR3 loop: CATSSRSAYEQYF. The CDR3 DNA reads TGTGCCACCAGCAGCCGGAGCGCCTACGAGCAGTACTTC.

The table lists this clonotype with a few counts. J is TRBJ2-5 and V is TRBV7-9; 9 nucleotides line up with TRBD2. J lost 4 bases, V lost 5 bases, and 14 bases had no gene match. Germline CDR1 reads SEHNR; CDR2 reads FQNEAQ (reference sequence). CDR3 length: 17 amino acids. The CDR3 region is CASSLGGTSLRGETQYF. In DNA form, the CDR3 reads TGTGCCAGCAGCCTAGGTGGGACTAGCTTACGGGGAGAGACCCAGTACTTC.

The chain combines TRBV12-3 or TRBV12-4 with TRBJ2-3; a weak D match, TRBD2 (6 bases). Trimming took off 5 bases at V and 6 bases at J, with 18 bases between the two ends. CDR3 length: 15 residues. CDR3 region: CASSLSGSWADTQYF. The CDR3 DNA follows: TGTGCCAGCAGTCTTAGCGGCTCCTGGGCGGATACGCAGTATTTT.

This chain connects TRBV5-1 to TRBJ1-3; D not certain. The CDR3 totals 14 residues. V was pared by 5 bases and J by 0 bases, with 9 bases between. Germline V gene sequence: CDR1 SGHRS, CDR2 YFSETQ. Here the CDR3 reads CASRPQTSGNTIYF. CDR3 nucleotides: TGCGCCAGCAGACCCCAAACCTCTGGAAACACCATATATTTT.

This clonotype has at least ten counts. The chain recombines TRBV20-1 with TRBJ2-5; 8 positions match TRBD1. CDR1 and CDR2 from the germline V gene are DFQATT and SNEGSKA (reference sequence). Unmatched junction bases numbered 6, after V lost 2 bases and J lost 4 bases. The CDR3 spans 14 residues. Written as DNA, the CDR3 is TGCAGTGCTAGAAGGGGCCAGGGGGCAGAGACCCAGTACTTC. Its protein is CSARRGQGAETQYF.

The chain's CDR3 is CASSQGTVTYEQYF. The DNA for the CDR3 is TGTGCCAGCAGCCAGGGGACCGTGACCTACGAGCAGTACTTC. V usage is TRBV14 and J usage is TRBJ2-7; D may be TRBD1 or TRBD2 (5 bases each). V lost 3 bases to trimming and J lost 2 bases, with 11 bases between them. This CDR3 has 14 residues. Germline V lookup: CDR1 SGHDN, CDR2 FVKESK.

This clonotype was seen a handful of times. The chain carries TRBV3-1 and TRBJ2-5; no firm D call. The CDR3 extends over 12 amino acids. Deletions cut 0 bases from V and 5 bases from J, with 4 bases between. Germline CDR1 and CDR2: LGHDT and YNNKEL (reference sequence). CDR3 in amino acids: CASSQDMETQYF. In DNA, the CDR3 is TGTGCCAGCAGCCAAGATATGGAGACCCAGTACTTC.

This clonotype has more than one count but fewer than ten. This chain uses TRBV10-3 with TRBJ2-7; 12 bases fit TRBD1. This CDR3 is built from 14 residues. Germline lookup yields CDR1 ENHRY and CDR2 SYGVKD. J lost 4 bases, V lost 6 bases, and 4 bases had no gene match. CDR3 coding DNA: TGTGCCATCAGGGGACAGGGGGCGCGGTACGAGCAGTACTTC. The encoded protein is CAIRGQGARYEQYF.

This chain uses TRBV6-2 or TRBV6-3 with TRBJ2-7; possible D gene TRBD1, 7 bases. The length of the CDR3 is 14 residues. V dropped 4 bases and J dropped 0 bases, with 10 bases sitting between them. CDR1 MNHEY and CDR2 SVGEGT come from the germline V gene. CDR3 DNA: TGTGCCAGCAGTTCGGGGGACAGCTCCTACGAGCAGTACTTC. Amino acids: CASSSGDSSYEQYF.

The chain links TRBV11-2 to TRBJ2-5; D possibly corresponds to TRBD2 (5 bases). Germline V CDR1 and CDR2: SGHAT, FQNNGV. V was clipped by 0 bases and J by 4 bases, with 9 bases between them. CDR3 length: 14 residues. DNA for the CDR3: TGTGCCAGCAGCTTAGACCTAGCTTTAGAGACCCAGTACTTC. Protein sequence: CASSLDLALETQYF. Combining the CDR3 with reference TRBV11-2 and TRBJ2-5 gives the whole variable domain EAGVAQSPRYKIIEKRQSVAFWCNPISGHATLYWYQQILGQGPKLLIQFQNNGVVDDSQLPKDRFSAERLKGVDSTLKIQPAKLEDSAVYLCASSLDLALETQYFGPGTRLLVL.

This chain uses TRBV20-1 with TRBJ2-3; 7 positions match TRBD1. The germline gives CDR1 DFQATT, CDR2 SNEGSKA (reference sequence). V lost 1 base to trimming and J lost 5 bases; unmatched junction nucleotides: 18. This CDR3 is 18 amino acids long. The CDR3 DNA sequence: TGCAGTGCTAGAGGGATTCCCTGGACAGGAGGAGCCCTAGATACGCAGTATTTT. This encodes CSARGIPWTGGALDTQYF.

The chain employs TRBV2 and TRBJ1-5; D possibly corresponds to TRBD1 (6 bases). Germline V lookup: CDR1 SNHLY, CDR2 FYNNEI. V was shortened by 0 bases and J by 13 bases, with 19 bases between the two germline ends. The CDR3 loop spans 15 amino acids. For the CDR3, the DNA is TGTGCCAGCAGTGAAGCAACGGGGGCCTTGGTCAAACAGCATTTT. Encoded protein: CASSEATGALVKQHF. The whole variable domain, remainder taken from reference TRBV2 and TRBJ1-5, is EPEVTQTPSHQVTQMGQEVILRCVPISNHLYFYWYRQILGQKVEFLVSFYNNEISEKSEIFDDQFSVERPDGSNFTLKIRSTKLEDSAMYFCASSEATGALVKQHFGDGTRLSIL.

In its sample, this clonotype was seen a few times. The gene calls are TRBV5-1 and TRBJ2-6, with a possible D match to TRBD2 (6 bases). The CDR3 covers 20 residues. CDR1 and CDR2 from the germline V gene are SGHRS and YFSETQ. Trimming cost V 0 bases and J 1 base, with 20 bases left between them. CDR3 region: CASSLATHGGAPSGANVLTF. The CDR3 DNA is TGCGCCAGCAGCTTGGCAACGCACGGAGGGGCTCCATCTGGGGCCAACGTCCTGACTTTC.

This clonotype came up a few times. V and J are TRBV11-2 and TRBJ2-3, with 8 nucleotides matching TRBD2. The CDR3 has 14 amino acids. Germline CDR1 and CDR2: SGHAT and FQNNGV. With V trimmed by 3 bases and J by 6 bases, 5 bases remained unmatched. The CDR3 region has the DNA TGTGCCAGCAGCTTCCTAGCGGGCCGGGATACGCAGTATTTT. The encoded protein is CASSFLAGRDTQYF.

In this sample, this clonotype turned up once. The chain employs TRBV7-9 and TRBJ2-3, with D perhaps given as TRBD1 or TRBD2 (5 bases each). Trimming removed 4 bases at V and 2 bases at J, with 16 bases between. CDR3 length: 16 residues. In germline, CDR1 is SEHNR, CDR2 FQNEAQ (reference sequence). CDR3 DNA sequence: TGTGCCAGCAGCTCCCCGACTATGACAGCCACAGATACGCAGTATTTT. Residues: CASSSPTMTATDTQYF.

This chain connects TRBV2 to TRBJ2-7; D is unclear. The V and J ends lost 5 bases and 2 bases respectively, with 13 bases between them. CDR1 and CDR2 (germline): SNHLY, FYNNEI. The length of the CDR3 is 14 residues. CDR3 sequence: CASSLTPGAYEQYF. The CDR3 DNA sequence: TGTGCCAGCAGTCTCACACCTGGAGCCTACGAGCAGTACTTC.

Only a few counts were recorded for this clonotype. This chain joins TRBV5-1 and TRBJ2-1; no clear D. The CDR3 length is 16 residues. Germline-derived CDR1 and CDR2 are SGHRS and YFSETQ. V gave up 0 bases and J gave up 8 bases, with 18 bases separating them. CDR3 residues: CASSLAFGRSVDEQFF. CDR3 DNA: TGCGCCAGCAGCTTGGCCTTTGGAAGAAGTGTTGATGAGCAGTTCTTC. The full variable domain, its missing parts supplied by reference TRBV5-1 and TRBJ2-1, is KAGVTQTPRYLIKTRGQQVTLSCSPISGHRSVSWYQQTPGQGLQFLFEYFSETQRNKGNFPGRFSGRQFSNSRSEMNVSTLELGDSALYLCASSLAFGRSVDEQFFGPGTRLTVL.

The CDR3 here is CASSSLRGLRNEQFF. In nucleotides, the CDR3 is TGTGCCAGCAGCAGCCTCCGGGGGCTACGCAATGAGCAGTTCTTC. The gene calls are TRBV7-9 and TRBJ2-1; D possibly matches TRBD1 or TRBD2 (6 bases each). The CDR3 extends over 15 amino acids. The germline V gene has CDR1 SEHNR and CDR2 FQNEAQ (reference sequence). The V end was cut by 5 bases, the J end by 6 bases, with 17 bases between.

Ten or more counts support this clonotype. The chain couples TRBV6-1 to TRBJ1-1; 8 bases are a match to TRBD1. CDR3 size: 14 residues. The germline V gene encodes CDR1 MNHNS and CDR2 SASEGT. With 6 bases clipped from V and 11 bases from J, the junction kept 14 bases outside the gene matches. The DNA for the CDR3 is TGTGCCAGCAGGGCCGACAGGGGACGTATCACGGCTTTCTTT. Translating gives CASRADRGRITAFF.

V is TRBV2 and J is TRBJ2-3; TRBD1 matches 7 bases. The length of the CDR3 is 13 residues. J gave up 6 bases and V 7 bases, and 7 bases lay outside the gene matches. In germline, CDR1 is SNHLY, CDR2 FYNNEI. CDR3 residues: CASTRGPSDTQYF. CDR3 DNA sequence: TGTGCCAGCACTAGGGGGCCTTCCGATACGCAGTATTTT.

The rearrangement joins TRBV11-2 to TRBJ2-3; 10 bases agree with TRBD1. Trimming took 5 bases from V and 0 from J; bases not matched to a gene: 5. The CDR3 consists of 16 residues. The germline gives CDR1 SGHAT, CDR2 FQNNGV. This CDR3 is CASSHWDRGSTDTQYF. DNA for the CDR3: TGTGCCAGCAGCCACTGGGACAGGGGAAGCACAGATACGCAGTATTTT.

In its sample, this clonotype was seen a few times. The rearrangement uses TRBV7-9 and TRBJ1-6, with D unclear. This CDR3 region has 17 residues. V gave up 1 base and J gave up 0 bases, with 10 bases separating them. Germline V gives CDR1 SEHNR, CDR2 FQNEAQ (reference sequence). The CDR3 DNA reads TGTGCCAGCAGCTTAGACCCGACACGCTCCTATAATTCACCCCTCCACTTT. Its translation: CASSLDPTRSYNSPLHF.